Shown below are 25 T cell receptor beta chains from a single sample sequenced in a study of beta chain features in type 1 diabetes (dated by TCRdb to the late 2010s). No antigens are known for them. The library relied on the immunoSEQ multiplex PCR assay. The entire amount of isolated RNA was reverse transcribed using the High Capacity cDNA Reverse Transcription Kit, so the sequenced TCRB transcripts were expressed ones. The immuneACCESS repertoire file appears here via TCRdb, limited to in-frame rearrangements. These files lack a portion of the clones; in checked studies, under half of the deficit traces to unresolved V genes, and the cause of the others is not known. This sample gives hundreds of thousands of clones in total; about 14% of them show up just once. Less than 0.04% of the sample comes from the top ten. Broader findings and caveats from the paper: Type 1 diabetes patients showed a moderate but significant shortening of TCRB CDR3 length in all four CD4+ subsets.

Source material: naive CD4+ T cells from blood. The sample's cell subset or site label, decoded: true naive CD4+ T cells. The source is a man younger than 35 with type 1 diabetes.

The DNA for the CDR3 is TGTGCCAGCAGCGTAGTCAGCGGGGTAACCGGGGAGCTGTTTTTT. Amino acid sequence: CASSVVSGVTGELFF. This chain links TRBV9 with TRBJ2-2, with 7 nucleotides matching TRBD2. V dropped 0 bases and J dropped 5; count of bases not matched to a gene: 4. Germline assignment: CDR1 SGDLS and CDR2 YYNGEE. The CDR3 sequence is 15 residues long.

The J gene is TRBJ2-5, the V gene TRBV29-1, with TRBD1 identical over 10 bases. This CDR3 contains 12 residues. The V segment lost 6 bases and the J segment 5 bases; nucleotides outside the gene matches: 3. CDR1 is SQVTM and CDR2 is ANQGSEA in the germline V gene. The CDR3 region has the DNA TGCAGCGTCCAGGGACAGGGGGAGACCCAGTACTTC. Its protein product is CSVQGQGETQYF.

This clone showed up just a few times. This specimen includes other DNA sequences encoding the same CDR3. V gene TRBV6-5 combines with J gene TRBJ2-1; TRBD2 aligns across 9 bases. J gave up 4 bases and V 6 bases, and 1 base lay outside the gene matches. This CDR3 region has 13 residues. Germline assignment: CDR1 MNHEY and CDR2 SVGAGI. In nucleotides, the CDR3 is TGTGCCAGCAGGACTAGCGGATACAATGAGCAGTTCTTC. It is translated as CASRTSGYNEQFF.

This clone showed up just a few times. This rearrangement joins TRBV10-3 to TRBJ1-2; D is possibly TRBD1 (5 bases). Germline CDR1 ENHRY, CDR2 SYGVKD. Trimming shortened V by 6 bases and J by 6 bases, and 14 bases separated the two germline ends. The CDR3 totals 13 residues. As DNA, the CDR3 is TGTGCCATCAGGGGGACGGGCCGGGATGGCTACACCTTC. Protein sequence: CAIRGTGRDGYTF.

The rearrangement links TRBV6-6 to TRBJ1-1, with a weak D call TRBD1 (6 bases). The CDR3 sequence is 14 residues long. Germline V gene data show CDR1 as MNHNY and CDR2 as SVGAGI (reference sequence). V was shortened by 2 bases and J by 1 base, with 8 bases between the two germline ends. CDR3 nucleotides: TGTGCCAGCAGTTACGGGGGGGCGAACACTGAAGCTTTCTTT. Amino acids: CASSYGGANTEAFF.

The J gene is TRBJ2-3, the V gene TRBV30; 8 bases map to TRBD2. V gave up 2 bases and J gave up 6 bases; unmatched junction bases: 13. CDR3 size: 16 residues. The germline CDR1 and CDR2 sequences are GTSNPN and SVGIG (reference sequence). The CDR3 bases are TGTGCCTGGAGTCACCCAAGAGGGACTAGAAGGGATACGCAGTATTTT. Its translation is CAWSHPRGTRRDTQYF.

The chain combines TRBV7-9 with TRBJ2-7; 8 nucleotides line up with TRBD2. Germline CDR1 and CDR2: SEHNR and FQNEAQ (reference sequence). With V trimmed by 6 bases and J by 0 bases, 10 bases remained unmatched. The CDR3 runs to 16 residues. CDR3 nucleotide sequence: TGTGCCAGCAGTAACCCCGGGGGGGAGAGCTCCTACGAGCAGTACTTC. It specifies CASSNPGGESSYEQYF.

The rearrangement uses TRBV5-6 and TRBJ1-2; the match to TRBD1 covers 7 bases. V lost 4 bases, J lost 8 bases, and 8 bases stayed unmatched. CDR1 SGHDT and CDR2 YYEEEE come from the germline V gene. This CDR3 spans 13 amino acids. CDR3 sequence: CASSPEGAQGYTF. The CDR3, as DNA: TGTGCCAGCAGCCCGGAGGGGGCGCAGGGCTACACCTTC.

This sequence joins TRBV4-1 and TRBJ1-5; D remains ambiguous. V was trimmed by 0 bases and J by 3 bases, leaving 6 bases between them. CDR3 length: 14 amino acids. The germline CDR1 and CDR2 sequences are MGHRA and YSYEKL. The CDR3: CASSQEQNNQPQHF. The CDR3 nucleotides read TGCGCCAGCAGCCAAGAACAGAACAATCAGCCCCAGCATTTT.

This clone was seen more than once but under ten times. DNA for the CDR3: TGTGCCAGCAGCTTAGGGTATAGGGAGTGCGGCACTAATGAAAAACTGTTTTTT. It encodes CASSLGYRECGTNEKLFF. This sequence joins TRBV7-8 and TRBJ1-4; D unclear. Trimming cost V 1 base and J 2 bases, with 17 bases left between them. CDR1 SGHVS and CDR2 FQNEAQ come from the germline V gene. CDR3 length: 18 amino acids.

There are a few counts of this clone. The chain joins TRBV19 to TRBJ2-5, with D tentatively TRBD1 (5 bases). Trimming left V 9 bases short and J 5 bases short, with 16 bases between. The germline V gene encodes CDR1 LNHDA and CDR2 SQIVND (reference sequence). The CDR3 is 13 residues long. The CDR3 is CASRTPDRETQYF. The CDR3 DNA is TGTGCCAGCCGGACACCCGATCGGGAGACCCAGTACTTC.

This clone has only a few counts. The gene calls are TRBV6-5 and TRBJ1-4; 8 bases fit TRBD1. The V segment lost 5 bases and the J segment 7 bases; nucleotides outside the gene matches: 3. The CDR3 sequence is 13 residues long. Germline V gives CDR1 MNHEY, CDR2 SVGAGI. This CDR3 is CASSDRGPEKLFF. In nucleotides, the CDR3 is TGTGCCAGCAGTGACAGGGGTCCTGAAAAACTGTTTTTT.

The chain carries TRBV4-2 and TRBJ2-1; the match to TRBD2 covers 10 bases. The germline V gene encodes CDR1 LGHNA and CDR2 YNFKEQ. The trim removed 0 bases at V and 12 bases at J, leaving 17 bases unmatched. This CDR3 has 18 amino acids. The CDR3 DNA reads as TGTGCCAGCAGCCAAGATCTGGGAAGCGGGGGGGAGGCTTTGCGGCAGTTCTTC. It encodes CASSQDLGSGGEALRQFF.

This clone was detected a few times. The V and J genes are TRBV29-1 and TRBJ1-1; D is perhaps TRBD1 (5 bases). V lost 5 bases and J lost 3, with 10 bases in between. Germline assignment: CDR1 SQVTM and CDR2 ANQGSEA. This CDR3 region has 12 residues. CDR3 bases: TGCAGCGTTATCCGGGGGGACACTGAAGCTTTCTTT. It is translated as CSVIRGDTEAFF.

Notes on this clone: This same CDR3 is encoded by further DNA sequences in the sample. This sequence joins TRBV4-1 and TRBJ2-4, with D possibly matching TRBD1 (5 bases). Trimming removed 1 base at V and 1 base at J, with 5 bases between. The germline V gene encodes CDR1 MGHRA and CDR2 YSYEKL. The CDR3 runs 14 residues. This chain's CDR3 is CASSQAGAKNIQYF. For the CDR3, the DNA is TGCGCCAGCAGCCAAGCAGGGGCCAAAAACATTCAGTACTTC.

V gene TRBV9 combines with J gene TRBJ2-1; 7 nucleotides line up with TRBD2. CDR1 SGDLS and CDR2 YYNGEE come from the germline V gene. J lost 8 bases, V lost 3 bases, and 8 bases had no gene match. The length of the CDR3 is 14 residues. The chain's CDR3 is CASSGATRGDEQFF. CDR3 DNA: TGTGCCAGCAGCGGGGCCACCCGGGGGGATGAGCAGTTCTTC.

This clone was recorded a few times. The V call is TRBV18, the J call TRBJ1-4; TRBD1 matches 9 bases. Germline-derived CDR1 and CDR2 are KGHSH and LQKENI. V lost 2 bases to trimming and J lost 7 bases; unmatched junction nucleotides: 5. The CDR3 runs to 15 residues. CDR3 nucleotides: TGTGCCAGCTCACCAAGGACAGGGGCGGTTGAAAAACTGTTTTTT. This sequence encodes CASSPRTGAVEKLFF.

The chain uses TRBV2 and TRBJ2-5, with D perhaps matching TRBD1 (6 bases). The germline CDR1 and CDR2 sequences are SNHLY and FYNNEI. V shed 11 bases and J shed 6 bases, with 19 bases lying between them. The CDR3 runs to 13 residues. The CDR3 DNA follows: TGTGCCGTCGAGGGGGTAGATATGAAGACCCAGTACTTC. Its translation: CAVEGVDMKTQYF.

This chain uses TRBV28 with TRBJ2-7; perhaps TRBD1 as D (5 bases). Germline CDR1 reads MDHEN; CDR2 reads SYDVKM. The CDR3 spans 13 residues. The ends were cut back, 6 bases at V and 4 bases at J, with 13 bases in the middle. CDR3 sequence reads: CASRNGQGYEQYF. The CDR3 DNA reads as TGTGCCAGCAGAAACGGACAAGGGTACGAGCAGTACTTC.

This clone has just a few counts. This chain connects TRBV6-5 to TRBJ1-1; D unresolved. V lost 5 bases and J lost 4, with 11 bases in between. There are 13 residues in the CDR3. CDR1 is MNHEY and CDR2 is SVGAGI in the germline V gene. The CDR3 bases are TGTGCCAGCAGTATCGCAGAGGGCACTGAAGCTTTCTTT. This sequence encodes CASSIAEGTEAFF.

The gene calls are TRBV5-1 and TRBJ2-1, with D hard to call. There are 16 residues in the CDR3. V was cut by 5 bases and J by 4 bases, with 19 bases left in between. From germline, CDR1 is SGHRS and CDR2 YFSETQ. The CDR3 loop is CASSSKEAKDYNEQFF. DNA for the CDR3: TGCGCCAGCAGTTCCAAAGAAGCAAAGGATTACAATGAGCAGTTCTTC.

This clone was counted between two and nine times. This chain joins TRBV5-1 and TRBJ2-3, with D possibly TRBD1 on 6 matching bases. There are 18 residues in the CDR3. V lost 1 base and J 1 base, leaving 19 bases between the germline ends. CDR1 is SGHRS and CDR2 is YFSETQ in the germline V gene. The CDR3 is CASSLNHLQGSGTDTQYF. The CDR3 DNA is TGCGCCAGCAGCTTGAATCATTTGCAGGGGAGCGGCACAGATACGCAGTATTTT.

V usage is TRBV7-9 and J usage is TRBJ2-1; 12 bases agree with TRBD1. The CDR3 totals 15 residues. Germline CDR1 SEHNR, CDR2 FQNEAQ (reference sequence). Unmatched junction bases numbered 5, after V lost 5 bases and J lost 6 bases. CDR3 sequence reads: CASSPGQGAVNEQFF. CDR3 bases: TGTGCCAGCAGCCCGGGACAGGGGGCGGTCAATGAGCAGTTCTTC.

This clone appeared a few times. This chain joins TRBV7-9 and TRBJ2-1; perhaps D is TRBD1 or TRBD2 (5 bases each). The CDR3 is 14 amino acids. From germline, CDR1 is SEHNR and CDR2 FQNEAQ (reference sequence). V was clipped by 4 bases and J by 0 bases, with 7 bases between them. In DNA, the CDR3 is TGTGCCAGCAGCTCGGGGCCCTCCTACAATGAGCAGTTCTTC. It encodes CASSSGPSYNEQFF.

This clone has only a few counts. V is TRBV12-5 and J is TRBJ2-1, with TRBD2 matching 8 bases. The trim removed 5 bases at V and 1 base at J, leaving 10 bases unmatched. The CDR3 extends over 17 amino acids. Per the germline V gene, CDR1 is LGHNT and CDR2 is FRNRAP. CDR3 amino acids: CASGPRIAGSSYNEQFF. CDR3 in DNA: TGTGCTAGTGGTCCCCGGATAGCGGGGAGTTCCTACAATGAGCAGTTCTTC.